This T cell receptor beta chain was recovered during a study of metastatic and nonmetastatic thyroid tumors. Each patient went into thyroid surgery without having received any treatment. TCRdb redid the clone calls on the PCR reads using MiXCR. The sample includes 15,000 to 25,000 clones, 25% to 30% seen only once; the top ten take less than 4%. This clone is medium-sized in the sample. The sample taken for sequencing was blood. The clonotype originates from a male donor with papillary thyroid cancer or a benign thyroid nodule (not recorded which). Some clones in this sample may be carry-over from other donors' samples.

For the CDR3, the DNA is TGCGCCAGCAGTTTTGACAGGGGGCTCTCCTACGAGCAGTACTTC. It is translated as CASSFDRGLSYEQYF. The V call is TRBV5-1, the J call TRBJ2-7; TRBD1 aligns across 10 bases. Per the germline V gene, CDR1 is SGHRS and CDR2 is YFSETQ. There are 15 residues in the CDR3. The V segment lost 5 bases and the J segment 0 bases; nucleotides outside the gene matches: 5. The variable domain in full, completed from reference TRBV5-1 and TRBJ2-7, reads KAGVTQTPRYLIKTRGQQVTLSCSPISGHRSVSWYQQTPGQGLQFLFEYFSETQRNKGNFPGRFSGRQFSNSRSEMNVSTLELGDSALYLCASSFDRGLSYEQYFGPGTRLTVT.